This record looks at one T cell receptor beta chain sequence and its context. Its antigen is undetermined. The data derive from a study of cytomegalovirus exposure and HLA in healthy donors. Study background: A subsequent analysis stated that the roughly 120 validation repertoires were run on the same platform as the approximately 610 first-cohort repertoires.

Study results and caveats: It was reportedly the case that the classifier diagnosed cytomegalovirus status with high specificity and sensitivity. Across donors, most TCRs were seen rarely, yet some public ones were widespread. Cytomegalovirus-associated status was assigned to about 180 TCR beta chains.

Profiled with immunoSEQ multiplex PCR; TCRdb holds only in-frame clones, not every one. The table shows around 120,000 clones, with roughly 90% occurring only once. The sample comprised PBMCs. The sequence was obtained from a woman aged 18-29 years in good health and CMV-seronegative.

The CDR3 reads CASSQGASADTQYF. CDR3 nucleotide sequence: TGCGCCAGCAGCCAAGGGGCTAGCGCAGATACGCAGTATTTT. The chain couples TRBV4-3 to TRBJ2-3; tentatively, D is TRBD2 (6 bases). Germline V CDR1 and CDR2: LGHNA, YSLEER. The CDR3 has 14 residues. V gave up 1 base and J gave up 4 bases, with 9 bases separating them.